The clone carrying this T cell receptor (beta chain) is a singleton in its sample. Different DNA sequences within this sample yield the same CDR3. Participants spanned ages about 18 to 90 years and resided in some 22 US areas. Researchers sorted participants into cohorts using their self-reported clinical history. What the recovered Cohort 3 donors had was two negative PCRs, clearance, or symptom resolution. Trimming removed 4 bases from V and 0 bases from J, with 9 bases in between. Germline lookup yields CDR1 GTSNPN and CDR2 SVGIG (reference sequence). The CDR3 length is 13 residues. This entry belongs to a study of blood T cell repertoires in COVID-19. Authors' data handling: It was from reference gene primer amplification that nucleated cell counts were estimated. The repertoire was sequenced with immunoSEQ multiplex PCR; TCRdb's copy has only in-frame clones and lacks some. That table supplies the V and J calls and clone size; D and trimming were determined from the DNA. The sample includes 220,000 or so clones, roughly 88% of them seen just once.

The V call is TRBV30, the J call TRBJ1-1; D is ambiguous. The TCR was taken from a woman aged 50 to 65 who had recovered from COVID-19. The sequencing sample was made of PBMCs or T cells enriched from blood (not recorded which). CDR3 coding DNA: TGTGCCTGGAACCGCGCCATGAACACTGAAGCTTTCTTT. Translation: CAWNRAMNTEAFF.